This paragraph covers one TCR beta chain sequence. Antigen: not known. Looked up from germline, CDR1 is SGHVS and CDR2 is FQNEAQ. This CDR3 is built from 16 residues. Trimming left V 3 bases short and J 2 bases short, with 15 bases between. This sample is drawn from a study of T cell repertoires in cytomegalovirus infection. As for the study in general: Matching HLA type, along with CMV infection, was indicated by public TCR beta signatures.

Findings and limits, study-wide: The ex vivo response was dominated by HLA-C-restricted CMV-specific TCR beta clonotypes.

TCRdb reprocessed the reads via MiXCR and lists one record per CDR3 protein. The profile shows 45,000 to 65,000 distinct CDR3 sequences, 20% of them singletons. The rearrangement uses TRBV7-8 and TRBJ2-3; maybe TRBD1 (6 bases). The sequence was obtained from a human donor in good health (CMV status not recorded). Some clones in this sample may be carry-over from other donors' samples. The sequencing here drew on CD8+ T cells from cultured PBMCs, taken from culture after CMV antigen stimulation. The CDR3 sequence: CASSFEDSSYTDTQYF. In nucleotides, the CDR3 is TGTGCCAGCAGCTTTGAGGACAGCTCGTACACAGATACGCAGTATTTT.